These 24 T cell receptor beta chains came from one sample sequenced in a study of blood T cell repertoires in COVID-19 (dated by TCRdb to about 2020). The library was generated by the immunoSEQ multiplex PCR assay. TCRdb carries this immuneACCESS record with in-frame sequences only. Its versions omit some clonotypes, under half of them owing to an unresolved V gene in the studies checked, with the rest unexplained. The sample table lists 150,000 to 200,000 clones, roughly 80% of them with a count of one. 4.5% to 5.5% of the sample comes from the top ten. Specimen: peripheral blood. These receptors all come from a woman aged 30 to 39 with acute or convalescent COVID-19.

V and J are TRBV28 and TRBJ1-2; 8 bases align to TRBD1. This CDR3 contains 15 residues. J gave up 2 bases and V 5 bases, and 7 bases lay outside the gene matches. The V gene's germline CDR1 is MDHEN and CDR2 SYDVKM. In nucleotides, the CDR3 is TGTGCCAGCAGTGTGACAGGGGTGGGGAACTATGGCTACACCTTC. Translation gives CASSVTGVGNYGYTF.

J is TRBJ1-2 and V is TRBV6-6, with TRBD1 matching 8 bases. The CDR3 contains 15 residues. Germline assignment: CDR1 MNHNY and CDR2 SVGAGI (reference sequence). With 7 bases clipped from V and 3 bases from J, the junction kept 10 bases outside the gene matches. CDR3 sequence reads: CASTISGGADYGYTF. CDR3 coding DNA: TGTGCCAGCACCATTTCAGGGGGCGCGGACTATGGCTACACCTTC.

This clone appeared a few times. The rearrangement uses TRBV7-2 and TRBJ2-7; 7 bases match TRBD1. The J segment lost 3 bases and the V segment lost 1 base, leaving 6 bases of the junction unmatched. The CDR3 covers 15 residues. Germline-derived CDR1 and CDR2 are SGHTA and FQGNSA. DNA for the CDR3: TGTGCCAGCAGCTTAGGGACAGGCCGGTACTACGAGCAGTACTTC. Translation: CASSLGTGRYYEQYF.

This rearrangement joins TRBV28 to TRBJ2-7, with 11 positions matching TRBD1. The CDR3 runs 15 residues. Trimming cost V 5 bases and J 2 bases; bases outside gene matches: 5. Germline CDR1 is MDHEN and CDR2 is SYDVKM. The CDR3 loop reads CASSEPGQGAYEQYF. As DNA, the CDR3 is TGTGCCAGCAGTGAACCGGGACAGGGGGCCTACGAGCAGTACTTC. The whole variable domain, filled in from reference TRBV28 and TRBJ2-7, reads DVKVTQSSRYLVKRTGEKVFLECVQDMDHENMFWYRQDPGLGLRLIYFSYDVKMKEKGDIPEGYSVSREKKERFSLILESASTNQTSMYLCASSEPGQGAYEQYFGPGTRLTVT.

This chain connects TRBV4-2 to TRBJ2-7; 10 positions match TRBD2. CDR3 length equals 17 residues. The ends lost 0 bases at V and 1 base at J; junction bases unmatched: 6. Germline V lookup: CDR1 LGHNA, CDR2 YNFKEQ. This chain's CDR3 is CASSQDWVAGGSYEQYF. The CDR3 nucleotides are TGTGCCAGCAGCCAAGATTGGGTAGCGGGAGGATCCTACGAGCAGTACTTC.

V and J are TRBV30 and TRBJ2-2; possibly TRBD1 for D (5 bases). Germline V gene data show CDR1 as GTSNPN and CDR2 as SVGIG (reference sequence). Trimming cost V 0 bases and J 6 bases, with 8 bases left between them. The CDR3 contains 13 residues. Here the CDR3 reads CAWSVQGAGELFF. For the CDR3, the DNA is TGTGCCTGGAGTGTCCAGGGTGCCGGGGAGCTGTTTTTT.

A single count supports this clone. V and J are TRBV28 and TRBJ1-1; D is ambiguous. Germline-derived CDR1 and CDR2 are MDHEN and SYDVKM. CDR3 length equals 13 residues. V was pared by 3 bases and J by 2 bases, with 7 bases between. The CDR3 region is CASSFALNTEAFF. The CDR3 DNA follows: TGTGCCAGCAGTTTCGCCCTAAACACTGAAGCTTTCTTT.

This clone was found a few times. The chain carries TRBV18 and TRBJ1-2; 7 nucleotides match TRBD1. Germline lookup yields CDR1 KGHSH and CDR2 LQKENI. V trimming: 3 bases; J trimming: 8 bases; junction bases outside the gene matches: 15. This CDR3 comprises 16 residues. CDR3 amino acids: CASSPLSGGGGEGYTF. Here the CDR3 DNA reads TGTGCCAGCTCACCCCTCTCGGGAGGGGGCGGAGAAGGCTACACCTTC.

The V call is TRBV18, the J call TRBJ1-1, with D tentatively TRBD1 (6 bases). Germline V gene lookup returns CDR1 KGHSH and CDR2 LQKENI. Trimming took 3 bases from V and 1 from J, leaving 12 bases between them. The CDR3 consists of 15 residues. CDR3 in amino acids: CASSPARGGNTEAFF. The CDR3 nucleotides are TGTGCCAGCTCACCGGCGAGGGGGGGGAACACTGAAGCTTTCTTT.

The J gene is TRBJ2-7, the V gene TRBV7-6; 10 bases fit TRBD1. Germline CDR1 is SGHVS and CDR2 is FNYEAQ. V was clipped by 4 bases and J by 4 bases; unmatched bases: 7. The CDR3 has 15 residues. DNA of the CDR3: TGTGCCAGCAGCTCCATACGGACAGGGGGATACGAGCAGTACTTC. The encoded protein is CASSSIRTGGYEQYF.

The rearrangement uses TRBV7-9 and TRBJ2-3; weak D call: TRBD1 (6 bases). This CDR3 contains 15 residues. V dropped 1 base and J dropped 5 bases, with 13 bases sitting between them. The germline CDR1 and CDR2 sequences are SEHNR and FQNEAQ (reference sequence). For the CDR3, the DNA is TGTGCCAGCAGCTTAGGGACAGTTTTTGGAGATACGCAGTATTTT. Protein sequence: CASSLGTVFGDTQYF. The full variable domain, in which reference TRBV7-9 and TRBJ2-3 provide the parts outside the CDR3, is DTGVSQNPRHKITKRGQNVTFRCDPISEHNRLYWYRQTLGQGPEFLTYFQNEAQLEKSRLLSDRFSAERPKGSFSTLEIQRTEQGDSAMYLCASSLGTVFGDTQYFGPGTRLTVL.

The rearrangement links TRBV29-1 to TRBJ1-1; 9 bases match TRBD1. CDR1 and CDR2 (germline): SQVTM, ANQGSEA. The CDR3 loop spans 13 amino acids. V lost 6 bases and J lost 3; bases outside the gene matches: 5. CDR3 sequence reads: CSVGDREYTEAFF. As DNA, the CDR3 is TGCAGCGTCGGGGACAGGGAATACACTGAAGCTTTCTTT.

J is TRBJ1-6 and V is TRBV28; no reliable D call. The germline V gene has CDR1 MDHEN and CDR2 SYDVKM. Trimming pared 3 bases from V and 9 bases from J, leaving 6 bases between. This CDR3 has 12 amino acids. For the CDR3, the DNA is TGTGCCAGCAGTTTTTTAGTTTCACCCCTCCACTTT. This gives the protein CASSFLVSPLHF. Using reference TRBV28 and TRBJ1-6 for the parts outside the CDR3, the full variable domain is DVKVTQSSRYLVKRTGEKVFLECVQDMDHENMFWYRQDPGLGLRLIYFSYDVKMKEKGDIPEGYSVSREKKERFSLILESASTNQTSMYLCASSFLVSPLHFGNGTRLTVT.

The V call is TRBV7-2, the J call TRBJ1-1; 7 bases line up with TRBD1. Germline CDR1 SGHTA, CDR2 FQGNSA. V lost 5 bases to trimming and J lost 3 bases; unmatched junction nucleotides: 6. The length of the CDR3 is 14 residues. The CDR3 is CASSTTGSHTEAFF. CDR3 DNA sequence: TGTGCCAGCAGCACGACAGGGTCACACACTGAAGCTTTCTTT.

The chain links TRBV19 to TRBJ2-7; 10 nucleotides agree with TRBD1. This CDR3 comprises 16 residues. CDR1 is LNHDA and CDR2 is SQIVND in the germline V gene (reference sequence). Germline trimming cut 5 bases from V and 4 bases from J; bases unmatched to any gene: 11. CDR3 DNA sequence: TGTGCCAGTAGTGCAAACCGGGACAGGGGTTATTACGAGCAGTACTTC. This encodes CASSANRDRGYYEQYF.

This rearrangement joins TRBV6-2 or TRBV6-3 to TRBJ1-6; D gene ambiguous. This CDR3 is 15 amino acids long. Germline V gene sequence: CDR1 MNHEY, CDR2 SVGEGT. V lost 3 bases and J lost 7, with 13 bases in between. The CDR3 here is CASSYQRVENSPLHF. The CDR3 nucleotides are TGTGCCAGCAGTTATCAACGGGTGGAAAATTCACCCCTCCACTTT.

Only a few counts were recorded for this clone. The J gene is TRBJ2-7, the V gene TRBV30; D gene unclear. The germline CDR1 and CDR2 sequences are GTSNPN and SVGIG (reference sequence). V shed 5 bases and J shed 3 bases, with 5 bases lying between them. This CDR3 comprises 10 residues. The CDR3 is CAWGRYEQYF. CDR3 DNA sequence: TGTGCCTGGGGACGCTACGAGCAGTACTTC.

The chain is built from TRBV2 and TRBJ1-1; tentative D call: TRBD1 (6 bases). Germline V gene lookup returns CDR1 SNHLY and CDR2 FYNNEI. Trimming pared 7 bases from V and 4 bases from J, leaving 16 bases between. There are 14 residues in the CDR3. The chain's CDR3 is CASNEQGLGTEAFF. The CDR3, as DNA: TGTGCCAGCAACGAACAGGGCCTTGGCACTGAAGCTTTCTTT.

The chain couples TRBV7-2 to TRBJ2-7; D is possibly TRBD2 (6 bases). The CDR3 length is 18 residues. V dropped 2 bases and J dropped 0 bases, with 20 bases sitting between them. Germline assignment: CDR1 SGHTA and CDR2 FQGNSA. The CDR3 is CASSLRGGMATNSYEQYF. The CDR3 DNA is TGTGCCAGCAGCTTAAGGGGCGGGATGGCCACCAACTCCTACGAGCAGTACTTC.

This clone was counted only a few times. As DNA, the CDR3 is TGTGCCAGCAGTCCGACTAGCCGTTACTGGGATTCCTACAATGAGCAGTTCTTC. It codes for CASSPTSRYWDSYNEQFF. The genes are TRBV27 and TRBJ2-1; the match to TRBD2 covers 7 bases. This CDR3 has 18 amino acids. The ends lost 5 bases at V and 1 base at J; junction bases unmatched: 14. The germline CDR1 and CDR2 sequences are MNHEY and SMNVEV (reference sequence).

This clone was seen a handful of times. This chain connects TRBV6-5 to TRBJ1-2; 12 positions agree with TRBD1. V shed 5 bases and J 11 bases; nucleotides not matched to a gene: 9. The CDR3 consists of 14 residues. Germline CDR1 is MNHEY and CDR2 is SVGAGI. The CDR3 loop reads CASSPTGTGGDYTF. The CDR3 DNA reads as TGTGCCAGCAGTCCGACCGGGACAGGGGGCGATTACACCTTC.

V is TRBV7-9 and J is TRBJ1-2; tentative D call: TRBD1 (6 bases). V was clipped by 5 bases and J by 7 bases, with 14 bases between them. The CDR3 consists of 13 residues. The V gene's germline CDR1 is SEHNR and CDR2 FQNEAQ (reference sequence). The CDR3 DNA sequence: TGTGCCAGCAGCCCAACAGGGTCAGGTGGCTACACCTTC. Its translation is CASSPTGSGGYTF.

The chain has TRBV2 and TRBJ2-3; a weak D match, TRBD2 (6 bases). Trimming cost V 7 bases and J 6 bases, with 17 bases left between them. The germline V gene encodes CDR1 SNHLY and CDR2 FYNNEI. The CDR3 runs to 14 residues. CDR3 sequence reads: CASTGRGVRDTQYF. CDR3 sequence (DNA): TGTGCCAGCACCGGGAGAGGAGTCAGGGATACGCAGTATTTT.

The genes are TRBV15 and TRBJ1-4; 7 bases agree with TRBD1. V dropped 6 bases and J dropped 3; count of bases not matched to a gene: 4. CDR3 length equals 14 residues. The germline gives CDR1 LNHNV, CDR2 YYDKDF (reference sequence). In DNA, the CDR3 is TGTGCCACCAGTCCGGGACAGCCTAATGAAAAACTGTTTTTT. Translating gives CATSPGQPNEKLFF.